Each of the 5 T cell receptor beta chains below was sequenced from the same sample in a study of T cells in Graves' hyperthyroidism and ophthalmopathy. Amplified TCR beta CDR3 regions derived from RNA transcripts. HTBI primers were used for first-round RT-PCR of the TCR CDR3. TCRdb passed the multiplex PCR reads through MiXCR, listing each CDR3 protein once. Among 330,000 or so distinct CDR3 sequences listed, around 18% were seen once. Input material: blood. The receptors shown here come from a woman in her 40s with Graves' ophthalmopathy.

This clonotype was seen at least ten times. This chain joins TRBV27 and TRBJ1-2, with 7 bases aligning to TRBD1. CDR3 length equals 13 residues. V was clipped by 7 bases and J by 5 bases; unmatched bases: 7. The V gene's germline CDR1 is MNHEY and CDR2 SMNVEV (reference sequence). The CDR3 spells CASTPGGIYGYTF. CDR3 bases: TGTGCCAGCACCCCAGGGGGAATATATGGCTACACCTTC.

This clonotype has at least ten counts. This rearrangement joins TRBV29-1 to TRBJ1-1, with D possibly TRBD1 on 6 matching bases. The V gene lost 6 bases and the J gene lost 1 base, with 12 bases spanning the gap. Germline V lookup: CDR1 SQVTM, CDR2 ANQGSEA. The CDR3 contains 13 residues. CDR3 DNA: TGCAGCGTGGGCGCACAGGGGAACACTGAAGCTTTCTTT. Protein product: CSVGAQGNTEAFF.

The chain has TRBV28 and TRBJ2-7; 9 bases map to TRBD1. V dropped 4 bases and J dropped 4; count of bases not matched to a gene: 8. CDR1 is MDHEN, CDR2 SYDVKM, per germline. This CDR3 spans 15 amino acids. The DNA for the CDR3 is TGTGCCAGCAGTTCGGCCGGACAGGGGAGGTACGAGCAGTACTTC. Protein product: CASSSAGQGRYEQYF.

This clonotype was seen ten or more times. The chain has TRBV7-2 and TRBJ2-7; D remains ambiguous. The V end was cut by 3 bases, the J end by 5 bases, with 11 bases between. This CDR3 is built from 13 residues. Per the germline V gene, CDR1 is SGHTA and CDR2 is FQGNSA. The CDR3 DNA reads TGTGCCAGCAGCTTGCTTCGGGCCGACGAGCAGTACTTC. Encoded protein: CASSLLRADEQYF.

This clonotype was seen only a few times. In nucleotides, the CDR3 is TGTGCCAGCAGCTTATATTCGGGACAGGGGGCCTCCGGGGAGCTGTTTTTT. This encodes CASSLYSGQGASGELFF. The chain has TRBV11-2 and TRBJ2-2; TRBD1 matches at 12 bases. Germline values: CDR1 SGHAT, CDR2 FQNNGV. J was trimmed by 6 bases and V by 2 bases; bases with no gene match: 7. This CDR3 has 17 residues.